Below, 3 T cell receptor beta chains from the same sample are listed, as sequenced in a study of long-term antiretroviral therapy in people with HIV. This was the immunoSEQ v3.0 assay at survey level. Measured with immunoSEQ multiplex PCR; TCRdb has only the in-frame clones, and not every one. The repertoire has around 26,000 clones, over 75% of them found once; the top ten carry 4.5% to 6%. The sample consisted of unsorted PBMCs, taken 1.1 years before starting antiretroviral therapy. These receptors originate from a woman aged 25 to 39 with HIV.

This chain links TRBV20-1 with TRBJ1-1; TRBD1 aligns across 7 bases. Unmatched junction bases numbered 3, after V lost 3 bases and J lost 8 bases. Per germline, CDR1 DFQATT and CDR2 SNEGSKA (reference sequence). CDR3 size: 11 residues. As DNA, the CDR3 is TGCAGTGCTAGGACAGGGAGGGAAGCTTTCTTT. Protein sequence: CSARTGREAFF.

V and J are TRBV10-3 and TRBJ1-4, with a possible D match to TRBD1 (6 bases). V lost 10 bases, J lost 7 bases, and 13 bases lay in between. Germline CDR1 is ENHRY and CDR2 is SYGVKD. The length of the CDR3 is 12 residues. CDR3 DNA sequence: TGTGCCACCGGGGGGCTGCGTGAAAAACTGTTTTTT. Translating it yields CATGGLREKLFF.

The chain carries TRBV2 and TRBJ1-2; weak D call: TRBD1 (6 bases). The CDR3 totals 13 residues. The germline V gene encodes CDR1 SNHLY and CDR2 FYNNEI. V gave up 6 bases and J gave up 4 bases, with 12 bases separating them. CDR3 sequence (DNA): TGTGCCAGCAGACAGGGCCTTGCCTATGGCTACACCTTC. This translates into CASRQGLAYGYTF.